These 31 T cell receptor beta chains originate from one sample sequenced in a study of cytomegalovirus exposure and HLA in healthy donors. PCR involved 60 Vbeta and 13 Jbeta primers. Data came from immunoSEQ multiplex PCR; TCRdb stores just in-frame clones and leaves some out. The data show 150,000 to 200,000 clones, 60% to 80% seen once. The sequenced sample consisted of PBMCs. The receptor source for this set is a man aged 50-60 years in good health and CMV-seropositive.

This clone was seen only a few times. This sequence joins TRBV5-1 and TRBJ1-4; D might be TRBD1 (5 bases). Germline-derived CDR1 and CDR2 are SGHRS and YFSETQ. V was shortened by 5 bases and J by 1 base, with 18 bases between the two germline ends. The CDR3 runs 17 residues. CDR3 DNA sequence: TGCGCCAGCAGAGAAGGACAAACTCTAAGAACTAATGAAAAACTGTTTTTT. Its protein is CASREGQTLRTNEKLFF. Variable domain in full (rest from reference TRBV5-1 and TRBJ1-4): KAGVTQTPRYLIKTRGQQVTLSCSPISGHRSVSWYQQTPGQGLQFLFEYFSETQRNKGNFPGRFSGRQFSNSRSEMNVSTLELGDSALYLCASREGQTLRTNEKLFFGSGTQLSVL.

This CDR3 reads CSVGLLPAYEQYF. CDR3 bases: TGCAGCGTTGGTCTCCTACCGGCCTACGAGCAGTACTTC. The chain joins TRBV29-1 to TRBJ2-7; D unresolved. V lost 4 bases to trimming and J lost 2 bases, with 12 bases between them. The CDR3 sequence is 13 residues long. The germline gives CDR1 SQVTM, CDR2 ANQGSEA.

In DNA, the CDR3 is TGTGCCAGCAGCTTGCGGGGCGGGAATGAAGCTTTCTTT. This encodes CASSLRGGNEAFF. The chain combines TRBV5-4 with TRBJ1-1; a possible D gene is TRBD1 (5 bases). Looked up from germline, CDR1 is SGHNT and CDR2 is YYREEE (reference sequence). With 1 base removed from V and 7 bases from J, the gap between germline ends came to 11 bases. CDR3 size: 13 residues. Full variable domain (remainder filled in from reference TRBV5-4 and TRBJ1-1): ETGVTQSPTHLIKTRGQQVTLRCSSQSGHNTVSWYQQALGQGPQFIFQYYREEENGRGNFPPRFSGLQFPNYSSELNVNALELDDSALYLCASSLRGGNEAFFGQGTRLTVV.

The CDR3 DNA is TGTGCCAGCAGCCGTGGACAGTCCTACGAGCAGTACTTC. As protein: CASSRGQSYEQYF. The chain carries TRBV6-6 and TRBJ2-7, with D perhaps matching TRBD1 (6 bases). CDR3 length: 13 amino acids. The germline V gene has CDR1 MNHNY and CDR2 SVGAGI (reference sequence). V lost 6 bases, J lost 1 base, and 10 bases lay in between.

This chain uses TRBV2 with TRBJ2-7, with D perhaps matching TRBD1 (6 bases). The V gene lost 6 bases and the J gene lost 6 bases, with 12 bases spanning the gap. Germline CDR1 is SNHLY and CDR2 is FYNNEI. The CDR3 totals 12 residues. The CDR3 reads CASRTVQGEQYF. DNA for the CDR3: TGTGCCAGCAGGACCGTACAGGGCGAGCAGTACTTC. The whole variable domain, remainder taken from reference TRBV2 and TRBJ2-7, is EPEVTQTPSHQVTQMGQEVILRCVPISNHLYFYWYRQILGQKVEFLVSFYNNEISEKSEIFDDQFSVERPDGSNFTLKIRSTKLEDSAMYFCASRTVQGEQYFGPGTRLTVT.

The CDR3 coding sequence is TGTGCCAGCAGCTCGACAGGGGGCGGGGGTTACACCGGGGAGCTGTTTTTT. Protein sequence: CASSSTGGGGYTGELFF. This chain uses TRBV7-2 with TRBJ2-2; 10 nucleotides match TRBD1. This CDR3 is built from 17 residues. Germline V gene data show CDR1 as SGHTA and CDR2 as FQGNSA. Unmatched junction bases numbered 8, after V lost 4 bases and J lost 3 bases.

CDR3 protein: CASSSGQLYEQYF. In DNA form, the CDR3 reads TGCGCCAGCAGTTCCGGACAGCTCTACGAGCAGTACTTC. The chain joins TRBV10-1 to TRBJ2-7; D perhaps matches TRBD1 (6 bases). This CDR3 contains 13 residues. Germline CDR1 WNHNN, CDR2 SYGVQD (reference sequence). V gave up 5 bases and J gave up 3 bases, with 11 bases separating them.

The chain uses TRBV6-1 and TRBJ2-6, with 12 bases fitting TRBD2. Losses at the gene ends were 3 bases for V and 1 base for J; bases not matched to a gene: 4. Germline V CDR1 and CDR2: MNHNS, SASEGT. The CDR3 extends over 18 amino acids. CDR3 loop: CASSEEGLAGSGANVLTF. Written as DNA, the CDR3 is TGTGCCAGCAGTGAGGAAGGACTAGCGGGGTCTGGGGCCAACGTCCTGACTTTC.

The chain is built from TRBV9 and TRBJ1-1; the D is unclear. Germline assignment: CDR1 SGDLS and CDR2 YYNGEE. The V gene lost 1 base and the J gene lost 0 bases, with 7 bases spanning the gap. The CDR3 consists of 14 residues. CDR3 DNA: TGTGCCAGCAGCGTAACGGGAATGAACACTGAAGCTTTCTTT. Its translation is CASSVTGMNTEAFF.

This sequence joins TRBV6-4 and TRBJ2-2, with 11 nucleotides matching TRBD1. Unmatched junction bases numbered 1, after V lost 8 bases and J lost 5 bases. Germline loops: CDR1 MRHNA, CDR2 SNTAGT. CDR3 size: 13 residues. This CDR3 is CASGTGGTGELFF. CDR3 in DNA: TGTGCCAGCGGGACAGGGGGGACCGGGGAGCTGTTTTTT.

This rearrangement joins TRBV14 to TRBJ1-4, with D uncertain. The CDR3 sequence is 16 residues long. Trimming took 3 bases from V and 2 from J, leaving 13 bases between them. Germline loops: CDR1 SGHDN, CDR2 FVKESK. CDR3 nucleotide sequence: TGTGCCAGCAGCCACCGTCCAGGTGCGACTAATGAAAAACTGTTTTTT. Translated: CASSHRPGATNEKLFF.

CDR3 in DNA: TGCGCCAGCAGCGCTCTCGACCGGGACAGAAACAATGAGCAGTTCTTC. It is translated as CASSALDRDRNNEQFF. This rearrangement joins TRBV4-1 to TRBJ2-1; 7 bases match TRBD1. The CDR3 is 16 residues long. V was clipped by 5 bases and J by 5 bases; unmatched bases: 12. Germline V gene data show CDR1 as MGHRA and CDR2 as YSYEKL.

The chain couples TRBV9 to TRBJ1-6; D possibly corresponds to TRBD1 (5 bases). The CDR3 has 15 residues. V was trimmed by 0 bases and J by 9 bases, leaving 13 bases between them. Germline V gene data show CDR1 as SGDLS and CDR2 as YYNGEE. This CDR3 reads CASSVGGRAGSPLHF. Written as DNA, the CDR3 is TGTGCCAGCAGCGTAGGGGGCAGGGCCGGTTCACCCCTCCACTTT.

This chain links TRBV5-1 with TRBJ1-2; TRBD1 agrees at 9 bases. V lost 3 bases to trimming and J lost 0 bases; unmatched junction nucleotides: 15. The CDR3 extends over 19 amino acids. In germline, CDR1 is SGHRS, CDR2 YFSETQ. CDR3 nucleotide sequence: TGCGCCAGCAGCTCCCTTGTTAGGACAGGGGCGGTAGCTAACTATGGCTACACCTTC. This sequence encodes CASSSLVRTGAVANYGYTF.

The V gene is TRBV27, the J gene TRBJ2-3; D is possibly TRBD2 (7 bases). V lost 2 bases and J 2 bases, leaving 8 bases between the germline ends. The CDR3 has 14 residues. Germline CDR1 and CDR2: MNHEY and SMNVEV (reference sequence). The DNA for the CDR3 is TGTGCCAGCAGTTTACGGGGGGCCACAGATACGCAGTATTTT. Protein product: CASSLRGATDTQYF.

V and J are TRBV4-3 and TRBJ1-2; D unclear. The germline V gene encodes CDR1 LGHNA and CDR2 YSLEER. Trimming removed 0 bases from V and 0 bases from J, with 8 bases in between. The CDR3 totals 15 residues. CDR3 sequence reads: CASSQEVESNYGYTF. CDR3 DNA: TGCGCCAGCAGCCAAGAGGTAGAATCTAACTATGGCTACACCTTC.

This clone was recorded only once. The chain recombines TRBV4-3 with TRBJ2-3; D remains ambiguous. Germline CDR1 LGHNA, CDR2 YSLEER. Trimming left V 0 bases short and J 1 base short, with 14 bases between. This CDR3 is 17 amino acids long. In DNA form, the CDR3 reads TGCGCCAGCAGCCAAGATCTGAGGTCCGACCGCACAGATACGCAGTATTTT. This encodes CASSQDLRSDRTDTQYF.

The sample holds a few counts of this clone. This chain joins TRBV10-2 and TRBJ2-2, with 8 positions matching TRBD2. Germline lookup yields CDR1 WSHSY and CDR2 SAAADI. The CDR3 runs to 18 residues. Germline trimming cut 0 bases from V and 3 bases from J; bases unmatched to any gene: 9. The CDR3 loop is CASSESSGLAGYTGELFF. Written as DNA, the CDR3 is TGCGCCAGCAGTGAGTCGAGCGGGTTAGCGGGGTACACCGGGGAGCTGTTTTTT.

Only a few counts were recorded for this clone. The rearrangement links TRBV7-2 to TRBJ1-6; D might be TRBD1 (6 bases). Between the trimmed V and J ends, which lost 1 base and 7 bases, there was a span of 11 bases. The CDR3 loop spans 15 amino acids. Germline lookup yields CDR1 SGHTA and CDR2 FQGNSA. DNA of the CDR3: TGTGCCAGCAGCTTAGTCGTGACAGGAAATTCACCCCTCCACTTT. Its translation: CASSLVVTGNSPLHF.

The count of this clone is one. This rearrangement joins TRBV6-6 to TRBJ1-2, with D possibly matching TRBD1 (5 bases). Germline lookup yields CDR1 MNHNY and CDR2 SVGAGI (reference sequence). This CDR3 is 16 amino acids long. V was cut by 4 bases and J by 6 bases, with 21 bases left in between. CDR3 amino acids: CASSSAGGLGVNGYTF. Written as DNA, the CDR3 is TGTGCCAGCAGTTCCGCGGGGGGGTTGGGAGTGAATGGCTACACCTTC.

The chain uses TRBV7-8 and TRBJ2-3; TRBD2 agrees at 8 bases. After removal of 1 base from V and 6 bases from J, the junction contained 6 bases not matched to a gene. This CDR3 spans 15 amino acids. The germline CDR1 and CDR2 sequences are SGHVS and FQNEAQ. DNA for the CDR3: TGTGCCAGCAGCTTAGTTTCGGGGGGGCCCGATACGCAGTATTTT. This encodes CASSLVSGGPDTQYF.

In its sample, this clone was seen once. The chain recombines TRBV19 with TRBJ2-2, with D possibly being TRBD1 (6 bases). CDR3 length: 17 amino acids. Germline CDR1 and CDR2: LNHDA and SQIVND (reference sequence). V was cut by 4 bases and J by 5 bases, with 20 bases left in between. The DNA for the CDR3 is TGTGCCAGTAGTACACCGTCCTGGACAGTAGGTACCGGGGAGCTGTTTTTT. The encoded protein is CASSTPSWTVGTGELFF.

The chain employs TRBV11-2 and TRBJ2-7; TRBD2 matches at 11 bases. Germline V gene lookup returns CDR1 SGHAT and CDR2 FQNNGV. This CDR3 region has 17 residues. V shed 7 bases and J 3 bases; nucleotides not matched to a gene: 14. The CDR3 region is CASTLRQGTSGLYEQYF. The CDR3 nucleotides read TGTGCCAGCACCCTCCGTCAGGGGACTAGCGGACTCTACGAGCAGTACTTC.

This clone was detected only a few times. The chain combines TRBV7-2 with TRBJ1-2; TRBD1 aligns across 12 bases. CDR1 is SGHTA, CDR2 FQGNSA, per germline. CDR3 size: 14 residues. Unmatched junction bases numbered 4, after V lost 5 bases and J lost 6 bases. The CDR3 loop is CASSPGQGANGYTF. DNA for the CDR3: TGTGCCAGCAGCCCGGGACAGGGGGCGAATGGCTACACCTTC.

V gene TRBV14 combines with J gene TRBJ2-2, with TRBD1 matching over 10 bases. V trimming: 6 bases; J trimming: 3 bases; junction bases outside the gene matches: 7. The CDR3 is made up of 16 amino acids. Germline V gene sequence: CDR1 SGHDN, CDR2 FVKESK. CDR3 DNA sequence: TGTGCCAGCAGACCTGACAGGGGGCGGGACACCGGGGAGCTGTTTTTT. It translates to CASRPDRGRDTGELFF.

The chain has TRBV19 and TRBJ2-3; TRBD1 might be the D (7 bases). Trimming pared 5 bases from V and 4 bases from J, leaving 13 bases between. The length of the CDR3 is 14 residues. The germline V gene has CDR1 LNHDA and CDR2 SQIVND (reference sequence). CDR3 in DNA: TGTGCCAGTAGTTGGCAGGGGGGATCAGATACGCAGTATTTT. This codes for CASSWQGGSDTQYF.

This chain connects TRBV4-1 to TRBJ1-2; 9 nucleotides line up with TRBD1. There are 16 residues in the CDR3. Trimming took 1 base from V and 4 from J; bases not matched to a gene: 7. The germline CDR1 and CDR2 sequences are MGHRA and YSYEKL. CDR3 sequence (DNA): TGCGCCAGCAGCCAAGCCCCGAGGGACAGGGTCTATGGCTACACCTTC. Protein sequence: CASSQAPRDRVYGYTF.

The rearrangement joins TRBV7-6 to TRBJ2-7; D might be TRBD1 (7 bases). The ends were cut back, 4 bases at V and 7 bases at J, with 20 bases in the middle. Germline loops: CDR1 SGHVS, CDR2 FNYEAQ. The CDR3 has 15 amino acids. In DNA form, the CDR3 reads TGTGCCAGCAGCTCTATCGGACAGGCGGGGCTAGAGCAGTACTTC. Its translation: CASSSIGQAGLEQYF.

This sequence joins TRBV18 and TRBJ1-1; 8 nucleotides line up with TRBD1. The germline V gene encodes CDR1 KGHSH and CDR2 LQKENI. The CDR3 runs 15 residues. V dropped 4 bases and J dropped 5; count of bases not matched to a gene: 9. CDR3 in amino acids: CASSQPGNRGTEAFF. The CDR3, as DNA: TGTGCCAGCTCACAGCCCGGGAACAGGGGGACTGAAGCTTTCTTT.

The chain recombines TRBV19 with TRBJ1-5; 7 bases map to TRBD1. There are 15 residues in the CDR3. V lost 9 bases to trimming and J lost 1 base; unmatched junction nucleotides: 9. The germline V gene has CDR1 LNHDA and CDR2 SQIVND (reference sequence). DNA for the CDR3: TGTGCCAGCACCGGGGGGGACAGAAGCAATCAGCCCCAGCATTTT. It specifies CASTGGDRSNQPQHF.

The CDR3 region is CASRKVDLNIQYF. The DNA of the CDR3 is TGTGCCAGTAGGAAAGTAGATCTAAACATTCAGTACTTC. This sequence joins TRBV19 and TRBJ2-4; no clear D. The V end lost 6 bases, the J end lost 6 bases, and 12 bases lay between the germline ends. This CDR3 is 13 amino acids long. Per germline, CDR1 LNHDA and CDR2 SQIVND (reference sequence).